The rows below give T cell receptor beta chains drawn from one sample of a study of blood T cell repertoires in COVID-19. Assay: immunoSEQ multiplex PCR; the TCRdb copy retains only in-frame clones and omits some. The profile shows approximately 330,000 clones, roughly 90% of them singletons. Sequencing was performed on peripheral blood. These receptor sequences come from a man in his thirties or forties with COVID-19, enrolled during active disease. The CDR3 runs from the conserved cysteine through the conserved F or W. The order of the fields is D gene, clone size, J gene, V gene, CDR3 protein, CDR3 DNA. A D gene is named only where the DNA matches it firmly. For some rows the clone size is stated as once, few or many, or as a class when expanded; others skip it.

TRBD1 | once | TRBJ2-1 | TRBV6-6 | CASSLTGGNEQFF | TGTGCCAGCAGTTTGACAGGGGGGAATGAGCAGTTCTTC
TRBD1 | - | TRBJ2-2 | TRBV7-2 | CASSLVGQGGDVTGELFF | TGTGCCAGCAGCTTAGTGGGACAGGGGGGAGATGTTACCGGGGAGCTGTTTTTT
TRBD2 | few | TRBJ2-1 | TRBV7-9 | CASSLFGTSGGKSYNEQFF | TGTGCCAGCAGCTTATTCGGGACTAGCGGGGGGAAGTCCTACAATGAGCAGTTCTTC
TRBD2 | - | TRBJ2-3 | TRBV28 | CASRGTSGGRTDTQYF | TGTGCCAGCAGGGGGACTAGCGGGGGGAGAACAGATACGCAGTATTTT
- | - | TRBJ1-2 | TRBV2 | CASAGGTVPYGYTF | TGTGCCAGCGCCGGGGGTACGGTGCCCTATGGCTACACCTTC
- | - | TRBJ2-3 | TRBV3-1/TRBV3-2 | CASSQDGQGTADTQYF | TGTGCCAGCAGCCAAGATGGCCAGGGGACGGCAGATACGCAGTATTTT
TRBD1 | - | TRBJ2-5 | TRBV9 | CASSARGRQETQYF | TGTGCCAGCAGCGCCAGGGGGCGTCAAGAGACCCAGTACTTC
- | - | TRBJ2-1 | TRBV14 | CASSPAGSYNEQFF | TGTGCCAGCAGCCCCGCCGGCTCCTACAATGAGCAGTTCTTC
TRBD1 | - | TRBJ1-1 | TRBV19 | CASMGQSWNTEAFF | TGTGCCAGTATGGGACAGTCCTGGAACACTGAAGCTTTCTTT
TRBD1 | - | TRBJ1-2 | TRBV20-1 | CSAREGTGKAF | TGCAGTGCTAGAGAAGGGACAGGGAAGGCCTTC
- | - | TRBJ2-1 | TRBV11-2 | CASSPRTGSEQFF | TGTGCCAGCAGCCCAAGAACAGGGAGTGAGCAGTTCTTC
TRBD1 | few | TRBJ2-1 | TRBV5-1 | CASSLGQGTYNEQFF | TGCGCCAGCAGCTTGGGACAGGGCACGTACAATGAGCAGTTCTTC
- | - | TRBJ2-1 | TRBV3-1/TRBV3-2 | CASSQGSLSTEQFF | TGTGCCAGCAGCCAAGGTAGCCTTTCTACTGAGCAGTTCTTC
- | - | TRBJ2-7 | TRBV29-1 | CSVGQGAGATYEQYF | TGCAGCGTGGGTCAGGGGGCGGGGGCCACCTACGAGCAGTACTTC
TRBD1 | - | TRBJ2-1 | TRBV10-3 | CAITGADYNEQFF | TGTGCCATTACAGGGGCGGACTACAATGAGCAGTTCTTC
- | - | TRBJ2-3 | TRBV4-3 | CASSQGHASTDTQYF | TGCGCCAGCAGCCAAGGACACGCTAGCACAGATACGCAGTATTTT
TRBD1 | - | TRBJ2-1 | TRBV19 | CASSTPGQGNNEQFF | TGTGCCAGTAGTACACCGGGACAGGGTAACAATGAGCAGTTCTTC
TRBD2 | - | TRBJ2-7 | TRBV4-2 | CASSLLGGTLTYEQYF | TGTGCCAGCAGCCTCCTGGGAGGGACTCTAACCTACGAGCAGTACTTC
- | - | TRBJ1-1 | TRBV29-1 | CSLGRNTEAFF | TGCAGCTTGGGGCGAAACACTGAAGCTTTCTTT
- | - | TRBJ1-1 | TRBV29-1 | CSVDPNDRGGNAFF | TGCAGCGTTGACCCTAATGATAGGGGGGGTAACGCTTTCTTT
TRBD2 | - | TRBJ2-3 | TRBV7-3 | CASSARDSGRYFDTDTQYF | TGTGCCAGCAGCGCCCGGGATAGCGGGAGATACTTCGACACAGATACGCAGTATTTT
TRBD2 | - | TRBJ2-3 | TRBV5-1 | CASSPGLAGATDTQYF | TGCGCCAGCAGCCCCGGACTAGCGGGGGCCACAGATACGCAGTATTTT